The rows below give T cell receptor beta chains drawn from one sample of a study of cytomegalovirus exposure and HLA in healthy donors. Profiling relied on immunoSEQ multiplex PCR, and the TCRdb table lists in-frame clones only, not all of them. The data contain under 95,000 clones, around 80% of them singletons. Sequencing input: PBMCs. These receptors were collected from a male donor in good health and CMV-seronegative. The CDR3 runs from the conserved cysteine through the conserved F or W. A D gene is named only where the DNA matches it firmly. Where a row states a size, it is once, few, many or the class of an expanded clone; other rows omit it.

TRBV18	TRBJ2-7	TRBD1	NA	TGTGCCAGCTCACCCTCAGGGGGAAGCTACTACGAGCAGTACTTC	CASSPSGGSYYEQYF
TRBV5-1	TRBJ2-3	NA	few	TGCGCCAGCAGCTTGGGTGCTAGGGGGTTGGTTACGCAGTATTTT	CASSLGARGLVTQYF
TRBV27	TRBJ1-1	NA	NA	TGTGCCAGCAGTTCGGGGGGGGGCGGGTACACTGAAGCTTTCTTT	CASSSGGGGYTEAFF
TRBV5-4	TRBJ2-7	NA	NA	TGTGCCAGCAGCTGGCCGGAGAGCGGGACATACGAGCAGTACTTC	CASSWPESGTYEQYF
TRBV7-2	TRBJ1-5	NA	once	TGTGCCAGCGGGACTGGGGGGGTGGTCAATCAGCCCCAGCATTTT	CASGTGGVVNQPQHF
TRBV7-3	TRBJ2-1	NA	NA	TGTGCCAGCAGCTTAGGAGGAAGAGACAATGAGCAGTTCTTC	CASSLGGRDNEQFF
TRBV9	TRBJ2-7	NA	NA	TGTGCCAGCAGCGTAGTAGACAGCTCCTACGAGCAGTACTTC	CASSVVDSSYEQYF
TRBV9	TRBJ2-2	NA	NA	TGTGCCAGCAGCTTCCTCGGGGAGCTGTTTTTT	CASSFLGELFF
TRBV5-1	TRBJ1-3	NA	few	TGCGCCAGCAGCCAGGGTTCCTCTGGAAACACCATATATTTT	CASSQGSSGNTIYF
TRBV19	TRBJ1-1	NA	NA	TGTGCCAGTATCCAGGGGCAGCTTGGAATCCGCACTGAAGCTTTCTTT	CASIQGQLGIRTEAFF
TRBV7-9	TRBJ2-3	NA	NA	TGTGCCAGCAGCTTAGGTGGGGCAGGGGAATGGAGAACAGATACGCAGTATTTT	CASSLGGAGEWRTDTQYF
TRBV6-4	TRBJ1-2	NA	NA	TGTGCCAGCAGTGACGTGCCGGGGGGAGGCGGCTACACCTTC	CASSDVPGGGGYTF
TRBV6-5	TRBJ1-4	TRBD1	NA	TGTGCCAGCAGTTACCGGACAGGGGCCCTTAATGAAAAACTGTTTTTT	CASSYRTGALNEKLFF
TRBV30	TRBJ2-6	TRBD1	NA	TGTGCCTGGGGTACCGGGACAGGGCCCAGCTCTGGGGCCAACGTCCTGACTTTC	CAWGTGTGPSSGANVLTF
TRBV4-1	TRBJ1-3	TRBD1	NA	TGCGCCAGCAGCCAGAAACAGGGGACTGGAAACACCATATATTTT	CASSQKQGTGNTIYF
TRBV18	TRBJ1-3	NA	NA	TGTGCCTCTCGTTCAGGGGTAAACCCTGGAAACACCATATATTTT	CASRSGVNPGNTIYF
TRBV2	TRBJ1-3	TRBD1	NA	TGTGCCAGCAATAGCCGGGGACAGGGTTTTATTGGAAACACCATATATTTT	CASNSRGQGFIGNTIYF
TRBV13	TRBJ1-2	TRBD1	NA	TGTGCCAGCAGCCCCGGGACAGGGCCTTCCCTCACCACCTATGGCTACACCTTC	CASSPGTGPSLTTYGYTF
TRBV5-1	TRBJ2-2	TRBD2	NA	TGCGCCAGCAGCTTGACGGGAGGGCCGGCCGGGGAGCTGTTTTTT	CASSLTGGPAGELFF
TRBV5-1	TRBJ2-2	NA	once	TGCGCCAGCAGCCCTGGCCGTGAATCGAACACCGGGGAGCTGTTTTTT	CASSPGRESNTGELFF
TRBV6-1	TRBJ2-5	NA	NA	TGTGCCAGCAGTGAAGCAGCGAAAGCCGAGACCCAGTACTTC	CASSEAAKAETQYF
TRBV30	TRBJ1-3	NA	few	TGTGCCTGGAGTGTACTACACACCATATATTTT	CAWSVLHTIYF
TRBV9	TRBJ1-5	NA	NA	TGTGCCAGCAGCAGTGGGCAGGGTGGAGAGCCCCAGCATTTT	CASSSGQGGEPQHF
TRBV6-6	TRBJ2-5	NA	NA	TGTGCCAGCAGTTACAGAGGTTCGGGAGAAGAGACCCAGTACTTC	CASSYRGSGEETQYF
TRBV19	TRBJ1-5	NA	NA	TGTGCCAGTAGCCAGTTGGCCGATAGCAATCAGCCCCAGCATTTT	CASSQLADSNQPQHF
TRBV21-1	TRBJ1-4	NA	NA	TGTGCCAGCAGCAAAGGGACTCGGGGGTTTAATGAAAAACTGTTTTTT	CASSKGTRGFNEKLFF
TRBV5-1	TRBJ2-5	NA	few	TGCGCCAGCAGCTTGAGCAGGGTACGGCAAGAGACCCAGTACTTC	CASSLSRVRQETQYF
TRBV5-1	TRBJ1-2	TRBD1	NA	TGCGCCAGCAGCTTGGACAGGGGGGGCTATGGCTACACCTTC	CASSLDRGGYGYTF
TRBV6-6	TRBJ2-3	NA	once	TGTGCCAGCAGCCAAGGGGGGGGCACAGATACGCAGTATTTT	CASSQGGGTDTQYF
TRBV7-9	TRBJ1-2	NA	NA	TGTGCCAGCAGCTTTGTCGACAGGCACTATGGCTACACCTTC	CASSFVDRHYGYTF
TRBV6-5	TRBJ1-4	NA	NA	TGTGCCAGCAGTAAGGACCAGGGCCCCGGAAAACTGTTTTTT	CASSKDQGPGKLFF
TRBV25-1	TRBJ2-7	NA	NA	TGTGCCAGCAGTGGTGGGGGCGCGTACGAGCAGTACTTC	CASSGGGAYEQYF
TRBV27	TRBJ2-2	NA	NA	TGTGCCAGCAGTTACCCGCTCGGCGGGGAGCTGTTTTTT	CASSYPLGGELFF
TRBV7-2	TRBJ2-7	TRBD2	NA	TGTGCCAGCAGCTTAGGGGGGGGGAGAATAGGCGAGCAGTACTTC	CASSLGGGRIGEQYF
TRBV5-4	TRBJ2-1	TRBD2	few	TGTGCCAGCAGCGAGGGACTAGCGGGTAATGAGCAGTTCTTC	CASSEGLAGNEQFF
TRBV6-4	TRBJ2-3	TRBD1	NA	TGTGCCAGCAGTGAAAAGGGACAGGGAAGCGGGCAGTATTTT	CASSEKGQGSGQYF
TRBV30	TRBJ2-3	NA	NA	TGTGCCTGGACTAATTCGGATACGCAGTATTTT	CAWTNSDTQYF
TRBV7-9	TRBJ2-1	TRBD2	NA	TGTGCCAGCAGCTTAAGGATTGGGGGAGGGTTAAATGAGCAGTTCTTC	CASSLRIGGGLNEQFF
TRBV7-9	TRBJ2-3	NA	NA	TGTGCCAGCAGCGGCCCGGGGACAAGCACAGATACGCAGTATTTT	CASSGPGTSTDTQYF
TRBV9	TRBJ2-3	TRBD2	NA	TGTGCCAGCAGCGCCTTCGTCGGCGGGGGGGCTCCAGATACGCAGTATTTT	CASSAFVGGGAPDTQYF
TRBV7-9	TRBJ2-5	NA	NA	TGTGCCAGCAGCTTAGCGGGGGCCCTGGGCCAAGAGACCCAGTACTTC	CASSLAGALGQETQYF
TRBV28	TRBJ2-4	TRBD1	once	TGTGCCAGCAGCTCAAGCCCGGGGACAGCGTTAGCCAAAAACATTCAGTACTTC	CASSSSPGTALAKNIQYF
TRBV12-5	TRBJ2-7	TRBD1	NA	TGTGCTAGTGGTCGGGACAGCTACGAGCAGTACTTC	CASGRDSYEQYF
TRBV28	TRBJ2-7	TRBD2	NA	TGTGCCATCCGGACTAGCGGGAGGGCCCACTCCTACGAGCAGTACTTC	CAIRTSGRAHSYEQYF